A single sample is the source of the 28 T cell receptor beta chains below, sequenced in a study of breast tumors, draining lymph nodes, adjacent tissues. The lymph nodes were axillary draining lymph nodes from breast cancer patients. TCRdb reprocessed the multiplex PCR reads via MiXCR and lists one record per CDR3 protein. This sample has 170,000 or so distinct CDR3 sequences, with roughly 30% found just once. The source material was axillary lymph node tissue. The source of these receptors is a female donor with breast cancer. Some clones in this sample may be carry-over from other donors' samples.

In the case of this clonotype: An end of the junction differs from the germline gene, which may be a read error. The V call is TRBV2, the J call TRBJ2-7; D unresolved. Germline V gene sequence: CDR1 SNHLY, CDR2 FYNNEI. The CDR3 spans 14 residues. Here the CDR3 reads CASSPFLGSYEQYF. The CDR3 DNA reads as TGTGCCAGCAGCCCGTTCTTAGGCTCCTACGAGCAGTATTTC.

This clonotype has a count of ten or more. The J gene is TRBJ2-1, the V gene TRBV9; D may correspond to TRBD1 or TRBD2 (5 bases each). Between the trimmed V and J ends, which lost 0 bases and 9 bases, there was a span of 10 bases. There are 13 residues in the CDR3. Germline lookup yields CDR1 SGDLS and CDR2 YYNGEE. The chain's CDR3 is CASSVVGVGEQFF. CDR3 nucleotides: TGTGCCAGCAGCGTAGTGGGGGTGGGTGAGCAGTTCTTC.

This clonotype was detected many times. The rearrangement joins TRBV11-3 to TRBJ2-7; D is possibly TRBD1 (8 bases). The germline gives CDR1 SGHNT, CDR2 YENEEA. CDR3 length equals 17 residues. The V and J ends lost 1 base and 5 bases respectively, with 21 bases between them. CDR3 amino acids: CASSLGRGGDRRHEQYF. As DNA, the CDR3 is TGTGCCAGCAGCTTAGGTAGGGGGGGGGACAGGCGCCACGAGCAGTACTTC.

This clonotype came up once. This sequence joins TRBV7-2 and TRBJ2-3, with 10 bases aligning to TRBD2. Per germline, CDR1 SGHTA and CDR2 FQGNSA. After removal of 5 bases from V and 2 bases from J, the junction contained 7 bases not matched to a gene. This CDR3 spans 16 amino acids. CDR3 in amino acids: CASSPFSGRLTDTQYF. The DNA for the CDR3 is TGTGCCAGCAGCCCCTTTAGCGGGAGGCTCACAGATACGCAGTATTTT.

Many counts were recorded for this clonotype. J is TRBJ1-2 and V is TRBV7-9; D unresolved. V was cut by 9 bases and J by 6 bases, with 17 bases left in between. CDR1 and CDR2 from the germline V gene are SEHNR and FQNEAQ (reference sequence). The CDR3 is 13 amino acids. The DNA for the CDR3 is TGTGCCAGACTTGGTCGGGGAGTCGATGGCTACACCTTC. This codes for CARLGRGVDGYTF.

This clonotype was seen ten or more times. The rearrangement joins TRBV18 to TRBJ1-5; 12 bases map to TRBD1. The CDR3 loop spans 16 amino acids. The V and J ends lost 1 base and 6 bases, in that order; junction bases with no gene match: 4. The germline gives CDR1 KGHSH, CDR2 LQKENI. CDR3 in amino acids: CASSPLGQGAGQPQHF. The CDR3 DNA follows: TGTGCCAGCTCACCACTGGGACAGGGGGCAGGTCAGCCCCAGCATTTT.

This clonotype was seen only a few times. The genes are TRBV27 and TRBJ1-5; D is unclear. This CDR3 has 14 residues. Trimming cost V 2 bases and J 4 bases, with 9 bases left between them. The germline CDR1 and CDR2 sequences are MNHEY and SMNVEV (reference sequence). CDR3 bases: TGTGCCAGCAGTTTAACGGTCGCAAATCAGCCCCAGCATTTT. Residues: CASSLTVANQPQHF.

This clonotype was recorded at least ten times. The rearrangement links TRBV11-2 to TRBJ1-2; D gene uncertain. The ends were cut back, 5 bases at V and 7 bases at J, with 8 bases in the middle. In germline, CDR1 is SGHAT, CDR2 FQNNGV. The CDR3 totals 11 residues. In DNA, the CDR3 is TGTGCCAGCAGCGATGGCCCTGGCTACACCTTC. This translates into CASSDGPGYTF. Complete variable domain (other parts from reference TRBV11-2 and TRBJ1-2): EAGVAQSPRYKIIEKRQSVAFWCNPISGHATLYWYQQILGQGPKLLIQFQNNGVVDDSQLPKDRFSAERLKGVDSTLKIQPAKLEDSAVYLCASSDGPGYTFGSGTRLTVV.

This clonotype was counted ten times or more. The chain has TRBV9 and TRBJ2-1; D gene uncertain. The length of the CDR3 is 12 residues. V shed 4 bases and J shed 5 bases, with 7 bases lying between them. Germline V gene data show CDR1 as SGDLS and CDR2 as YYNGEE. CDR3 sequence: CASSHKNNEQFF. For the CDR3, the DNA is TGTGCCAGCAGCCATAAAAACAATGAGCAGTTCTTC.

This clonotype was picked up many times. The chain carries TRBV20-1 and TRBJ2-3; 12 bases agree with TRBD1. This CDR3 spans 16 amino acids. The V segment lost 1 base and the J segment 6 bases; nucleotides outside the gene matches: 8. Germline assignment: CDR1 DFQATT and CDR2 SNEGSKA (reference sequence). CDR3 loop: CSARGSRDRGRDTQYF. In DNA, the CDR3 is TGCAGTGCTAGAGGGTCCCGGGACAGGGGGCGGGATACGCAGTATTTT.

This clonotype has ten or more counts. The J gene is TRBJ2-5, the V gene TRBV12-3 or TRBV12-4; 8 bases align to TRBD2. The CDR3 sequence is 13 residues long. V lost 7 bases and J lost 4; bases outside the gene matches: 5. CDR3: CASTSGGLETQYF. The CDR3 DNA is TGTGCCAGCACCTCGGGAGGGTTAGAGACCCAGTACTTC.

In this sample, this clonotype turned up many times. The chain has TRBV5-4 and TRBJ1-2; no firm D call. The CDR3 is 13 amino acids. Germline-derived CDR1 and CDR2 are SGHNT and YYREEE (reference sequence). The germline V and J ends were trimmed by 0 bases and 4 bases, with 7 bases remaining between them. The CDR3, as DNA: TGTGCCAGCAGCTTGGAGGGTCTCTATGGCTACACCTTC. Translation gives CASSLEGLYGYTF.

With regard to this clonotype: This sequence may be a read error, since a much larger clone differs from it by one base. This chain uses TRBV5-1 with TRBJ2-5; D gene uncertain. Trimming took off 0 bases at V and 7 bases at J, with 16 bases between the two ends. CDR1 and CDR2 from the germline V gene are SGHRS and YFSETQ. This CDR3 is 15 amino acids long. The CDR3 DNA reads as TGCGCCAGCAGCTTGGCCGGGTTTTCGAGAGGGACCCAGTACTTC. Its translation is CASSLAGFSRGTQYF.

Note on this clonotype: Compared with germline, one end of the junction differs, possibly owing to a read error. This chain joins TRBV3-1 and TRBJ2-1, with D perhaps matching TRBD1 or TRBD2 (5 bases each). The CDR3 has 17 amino acids. Germline V gene sequence: CDR1 LGHDT, CDR2 YNNKEL (reference sequence). CDR3 loop: CACSQDLGVLSYNEQFF. Written as DNA, the CDR3 is TGTGCCTGCAGCCAAGATTTGGGGGTCCTATCCTACAATGAGCAGTTCTTC.

A word on this clonotype: The junction departs from germline at one end; a sequencing error may be responsible. The chain links TRBV4-2 to TRBJ2-5; possibly TRBD2 for D (5 bases). Germline V lookup: CDR1 LGHNA, CDR2 YNFKEQ. The CDR3 sequence is 14 residues long. Here the CDR3 reads CASGQGASSETQYF. The CDR3 DNA reads as TGTGCCAGCGGCCAAGGTGCTAGCAGTGAGACCCAGTACTTC.

This clonotype was seen repeatedly, ten times or more. The rearrangement links TRBV9 to TRBJ2-5, with D uncertain. Between the trimmed V and J ends, which lost 0 bases and 4 bases, there was a span of 10 bases. CDR1 is SGDLS and CDR2 is YYNGEE in the germline V gene. This CDR3 contains 14 residues. The CDR3 reads CASSVEVGGETQYF. CDR3 nucleotide sequence: TGTGCCAGCAGCGTAGAGGTTGGTGGAGAGACCCAGTACTTC.

This clonotype was detected ten times or more. The chain carries TRBV5-1 and TRBJ2-2; TRBD2 matches at 8 bases. Germline trimming cut 3 bases from V and 0 bases from J; bases unmatched to any gene: 1. This CDR3 has 15 amino acids. In germline, CDR1 is SGHRS, CDR2 YFSETQ. CDR3 nucleotide sequence: TGCGCCAGCAGCTCCGGGGGGGCGAACACCGGGGAGCTGTTTTTT. It codes for CASSSGGANTGELFF.

This clonotype was detected many times. This rearrangement joins TRBV10-2 to TRBJ2-1, with D uncertain. Trimming took 4 bases from V and 7 from J, leaving 8 bases between them. The CDR3 is 12 residues long. The V gene's germline CDR1 is WSHSY and CDR2 SAAADI. CDR3 sequence reads: CASSASWNEQFF. The CDR3 bases are TGCGCCAGCAGTGCGTCGTGGAATGAGCAGTTCTTC.

This chain joins TRBV9 and TRBJ1-4, with TRBD1 matching 7 bases. Germline lookup yields CDR1 SGDLS and CDR2 YYNGEE. CDR3 length: 17 residues. Losses at the gene ends were 4 bases for V and 0 bases for J; bases not matched to a gene: 9. The CDR3 DNA sequence: TGTGCCAGCAGCCCCCTGGAGGGGACAGCAACTAATGAAAAACTGTTTTTT. The encoded protein is CASSPLEGTATNEKLFF.

This clonotype was recorded at least ten times. This chain connects TRBV12-3 or TRBV12-4 to TRBJ2-5; maybe TRBD1 (6 bases). The length of the CDR3 is 14 residues. The germline V and J ends were trimmed by 6 bases and 5 bases, with 16 bases remaining between them. In DNA, the CDR3 is TGTGCCAGCAGCCCCCAGGGGCTGGGGGAGACCCAGTACTTC. Amino acid sequence: CASSPQGLGETQYF.

This chain connects TRBV7-8 to TRBJ1-2; TRBD1 matches 8 bases. The germline gives CDR1 SGHVS, CDR2 FQNEAQ. V lost 4 bases to trimming and J lost 4 bases; unmatched junction nucleotides: 2. The CDR3 extends over 13 amino acids. The DNA for the CDR3 is TGTGCCAGCAGCTGCGGACAGGGCTATGGCTACACCTTC. As protein: CASSCGQGYGYTF.

Comment on this clonotype: A much larger clone sits a single nucleotide away, making a read error possible. The chain is built from TRBV3-1 and TRBJ2-6; 7 bases fit TRBD1. The CDR3 extends over 14 amino acids. Germline-derived CDR1 and CDR2 are LGHDT and YNNKEL (reference sequence). With V trimmed by 8 bases and J by 7 bases, 8 bases remained unmatched. Here the CDR3 reads CASRPGQRANVLTF. The CDR3 DNA follows: TGTGCCAGCCGTCCGGGACAGAGAGCCAACGTCCTGACTTTC.

To note about this clonotype: It may be a read error: a sequence one base away is much more abundant. The CDR3 end shows no conserved phenylalanine or tryptophan, and so a read error is likely. The genes are TRBV19 and TRBJ1-2; 9 bases agree with TRBD1. This CDR3 spans 16 amino acids. The V gene end was trimmed by 10 bases and the J gene end by 3 bases; junction bases not matched to a gene: 15. Germline CDR1 and CDR2: LNHDA and SQIVND (reference sequence). The CDR3 protein is CATWGAGTGSHYGYTS. For the CDR3, the DNA is TGTGCCACCTGGGGAGCCGGGACAGGGAGTCACTATGGCTACACCTCC.

This chain uses TRBV19 with TRBJ1-1; 10 nucleotides match TRBD1. The V segment lost 1 base and the J segment 4 bases; nucleotides outside the gene matches: 12. This CDR3 is built from 18 residues. The V gene's germline CDR1 is LNHDA and CDR2 SQIVND (reference sequence). CDR3 protein: CASSIGDRGESDRTEAFF. DNA of the CDR3: TGTGCCAGTAGTATAGGGGACAGGGGAGAATCCGATCGCACTGAAGCTTTCTTT.

This clonotype has ten or more counts. The chain employs TRBV12-3 or TRBV12-4 and TRBJ2-3; possible D gene TRBD2, 6 bases. V was cut by 3 bases and J by 1 base, with 14 bases left in between. This CDR3 has 16 residues. The CDR3 spells CASSFALGGGTDTQYF. The CDR3 DNA is TGTGCCAGCAGTTTTGCCCTGGGAGGAGGCACAGATACGCAGTATTTT.

Notes on this clonotype: A much larger clone is a single base away; this may be a read error. V and J are TRBV20-1 and TRBJ2-1; 11 bases fit TRBD2. Looked up from germline, CDR1 is DFQATT and CDR2 is SNEGSKA (reference sequence). The CDR3 has 15 amino acids. CDR3 in DNA: TGCAGTGCTAGGCACCTAGCGGGAGGCCGGGCTGAGCAGCTCTTC. As protein: CSARHLAGGRAEQLF.

This clonotype occurred a few times. J is TRBJ2-6 and V is TRBV25-1; maybe TRBD2 (5 bases). The germline V and J ends were trimmed by 0 bases and 0 bases, with 21 bases remaining between them. The germline V gene encodes CDR1 MGHDK and CDR2 SYGVNS. The CDR3 loop spans 21 amino acids. The DNA for the CDR3 is TGTGCCAGCAGTGAATATCGGGGAGTCCCCGGGCTGTGCTCTGGGGCCAACGTCCTGACTTTC. Translation gives CASSEYRGVPGLCSGANVLTF.

This rearrangement joins TRBV10-3 to TRBJ2-2; the match to TRBD1 covers 12 bases. The CDR3 extends over 14 amino acids. The germline V gene has CDR1 ENHRY and CDR2 SYGVKD. Trimming at V came to 10 bases and at J to 8 bases, leaving 8 bases not matched to a gene. The chain's CDR3 is CATGTGGNSGELFF. The DNA for the CDR3 is TGTGCCACCGGGACAGGGGGCAACTCTGGGGAGCTGTTTTTT.